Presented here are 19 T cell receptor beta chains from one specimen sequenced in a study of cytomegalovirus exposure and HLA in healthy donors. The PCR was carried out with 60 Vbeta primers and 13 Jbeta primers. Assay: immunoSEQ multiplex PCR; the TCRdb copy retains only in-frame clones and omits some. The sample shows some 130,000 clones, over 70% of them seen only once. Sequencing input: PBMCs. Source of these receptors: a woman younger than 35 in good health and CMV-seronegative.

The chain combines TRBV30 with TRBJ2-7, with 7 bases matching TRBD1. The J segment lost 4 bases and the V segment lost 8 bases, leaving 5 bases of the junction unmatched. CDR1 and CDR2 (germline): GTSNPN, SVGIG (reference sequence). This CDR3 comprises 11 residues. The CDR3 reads CAGQDLYEQYF. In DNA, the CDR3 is TGTGCCGGACAGGACCTTTACGAGCAGTACTTC.

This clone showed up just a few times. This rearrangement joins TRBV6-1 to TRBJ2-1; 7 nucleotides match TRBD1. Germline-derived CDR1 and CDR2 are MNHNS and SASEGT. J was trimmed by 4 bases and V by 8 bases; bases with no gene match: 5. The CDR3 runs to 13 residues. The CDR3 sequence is CASDRVEYNEQFF. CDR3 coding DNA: TGTGCCAGCGACAGGGTGGAGTACAATGAGCAGTTCTTC.

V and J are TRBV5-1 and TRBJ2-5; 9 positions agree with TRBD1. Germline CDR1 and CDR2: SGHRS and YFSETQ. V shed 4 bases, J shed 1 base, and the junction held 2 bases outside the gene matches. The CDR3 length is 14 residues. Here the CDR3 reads CASSPGQGQETQYF. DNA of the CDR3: TGCGCCAGCAGCCCGGGACAGGGCCAAGAGACCCAGTACTTC.

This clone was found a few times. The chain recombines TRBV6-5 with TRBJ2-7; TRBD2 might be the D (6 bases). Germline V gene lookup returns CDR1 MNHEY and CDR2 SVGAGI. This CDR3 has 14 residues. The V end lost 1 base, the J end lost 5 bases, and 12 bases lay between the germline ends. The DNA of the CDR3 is TGTGCCAGCAGTTACTGGCGGGAAGGGGACGAGCAGTACTTC. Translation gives CASSYWREGDEQYF.

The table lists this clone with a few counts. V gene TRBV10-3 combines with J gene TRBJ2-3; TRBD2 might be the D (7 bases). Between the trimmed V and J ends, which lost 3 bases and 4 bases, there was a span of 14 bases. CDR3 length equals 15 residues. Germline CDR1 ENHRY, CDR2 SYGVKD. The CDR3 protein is CAISDTEGGPDTQYF. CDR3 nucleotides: TGTGCCATCAGTGACACGGAGGGGGGGCCAGATACGCAGTATTTT.

In DNA, the CDR3 is TGTGCCAGCAGTGGGGGGGACAGGAAGGGTCAGGACGAGCAGTACTTC. Translation gives CASSGGDRKGQDEQYF. The chain recombines TRBV2 with TRBJ2-7, with 8 bases identical to TRBD1. V shed 4 bases and J 5 bases; nucleotides not matched to a gene: 13. The CDR3 length is 16 residues. Per the germline V gene, CDR1 is SNHLY and CDR2 is FYNNEI.

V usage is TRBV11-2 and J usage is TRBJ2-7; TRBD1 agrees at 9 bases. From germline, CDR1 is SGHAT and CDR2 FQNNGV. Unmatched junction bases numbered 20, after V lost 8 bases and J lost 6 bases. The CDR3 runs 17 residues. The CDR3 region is CASLTLQSRDRAGEQYF. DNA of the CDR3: TGTGCCAGCTTAACTCTACAGAGCCGGGACAGGGCCGGCGAGCAGTACTTC.

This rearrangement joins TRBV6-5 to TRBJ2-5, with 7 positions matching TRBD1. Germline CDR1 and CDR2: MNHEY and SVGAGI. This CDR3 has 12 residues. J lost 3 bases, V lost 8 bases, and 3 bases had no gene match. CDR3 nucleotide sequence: TGTGCCAGCTGGGGACAGAAAGAGACCCAGTACTTC. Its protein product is CASWGQKETQYF.

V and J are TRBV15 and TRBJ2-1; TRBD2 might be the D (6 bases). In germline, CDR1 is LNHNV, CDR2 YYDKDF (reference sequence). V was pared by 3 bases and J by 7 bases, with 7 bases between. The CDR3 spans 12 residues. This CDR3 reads CATSREGNEQFF. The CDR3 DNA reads TGTGCCACCAGCAGGGAGGGGAATGAGCAGTTCTTC.

CDR3: CASRQGADDTEAFF. Here the CDR3 DNA reads TGTGCCAGTAGACAGGGGGCAGATGACACTGAAGCTTTCTTT. V is TRBV6-1 and J is TRBJ1-1, with 10 bases aligning to TRBD1. J was trimmed by 3 bases and V by 9 bases; bases with no gene match: 7. The CDR3 sequence is 14 residues long. Per the germline V gene, CDR1 is MNHNS and CDR2 is SASEGT.

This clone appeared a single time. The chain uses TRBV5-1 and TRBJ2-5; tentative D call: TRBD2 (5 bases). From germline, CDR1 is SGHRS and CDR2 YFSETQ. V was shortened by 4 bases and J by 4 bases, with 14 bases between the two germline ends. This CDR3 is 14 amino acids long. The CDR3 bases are TGCGCCAGCAGCCGGTCCCGGACTCCAGAGACCCAGTACTTC. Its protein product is CASSRSRTPETQYF.

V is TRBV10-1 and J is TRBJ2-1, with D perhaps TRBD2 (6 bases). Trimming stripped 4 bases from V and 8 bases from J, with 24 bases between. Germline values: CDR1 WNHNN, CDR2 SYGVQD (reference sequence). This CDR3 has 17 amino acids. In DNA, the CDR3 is TGCGCCAGCAGTGCCGGTCTAGGCGCGGGAATTCGGGATGAGCAGTTCTTC. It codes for CASSAGLGAGIRDEQFF.

This CDR3 reads CASIWASGEETQYF. The CDR3 DNA sequence: TGTGCCAGCATCTGGGCTAGCGGTGAAGAGACCCAGTACTTC. The rearrangement links TRBV7-2 to TRBJ2-5; 7 bases are a match to TRBD2. Germline V lookup: CDR1 SGHTA, CDR2 FQGNSA. V shed 7 bases, J shed 3 bases, and the junction held 8 bases outside the gene matches. The CDR3 extends over 14 amino acids.

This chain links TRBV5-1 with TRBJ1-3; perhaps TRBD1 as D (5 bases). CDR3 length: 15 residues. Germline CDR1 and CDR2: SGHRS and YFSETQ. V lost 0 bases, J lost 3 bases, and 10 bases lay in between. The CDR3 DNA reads TGCGCCAGCAGCTTGGACGGGGACTTTGGAAACACCATATATTTT. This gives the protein CASSLDGDFGNTIYF.

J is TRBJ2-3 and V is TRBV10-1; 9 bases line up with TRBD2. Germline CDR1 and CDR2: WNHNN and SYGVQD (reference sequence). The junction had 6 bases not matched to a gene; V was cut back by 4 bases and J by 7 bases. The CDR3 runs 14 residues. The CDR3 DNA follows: TGCGCCAGCAGTGCTAGCGGGGCGGGAAATACGCAGTATTTT. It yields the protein CASSASGAGNTQYF.

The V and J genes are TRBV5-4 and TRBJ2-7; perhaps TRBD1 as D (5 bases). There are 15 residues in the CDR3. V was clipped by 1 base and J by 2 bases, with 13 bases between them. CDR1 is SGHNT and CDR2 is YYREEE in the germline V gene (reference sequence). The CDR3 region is CASSLTGGWAYEQYF. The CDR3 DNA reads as TGTGCCAGCAGCTTGACAGGCGGTTGGGCCTACGAGCAGTACTTC.

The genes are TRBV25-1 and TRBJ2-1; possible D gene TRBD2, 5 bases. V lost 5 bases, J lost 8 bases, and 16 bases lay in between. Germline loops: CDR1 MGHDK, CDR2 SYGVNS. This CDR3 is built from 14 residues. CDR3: CASSWEPQIHEQFF. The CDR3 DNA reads TGTGCCAGCAGTTGGGAGCCCCAGATCCATGAGCAGTTCTTC.

DNA of the CDR3: TGTGCCAGCAGTGAAGCGCGGGGGGTGACCACTGAAGCTTTCTTT. It specifies CASSEARGVTTEAFF. V usage is TRBV2 and J usage is TRBJ1-1; D possibly corresponds to TRBD1 (5 bases). The CDR3 is 15 amino acids. The germline gives CDR1 SNHLY, CDR2 FYNNEI. The V end was cut by 0 bases, the J end by 4 bases, with 12 bases between.

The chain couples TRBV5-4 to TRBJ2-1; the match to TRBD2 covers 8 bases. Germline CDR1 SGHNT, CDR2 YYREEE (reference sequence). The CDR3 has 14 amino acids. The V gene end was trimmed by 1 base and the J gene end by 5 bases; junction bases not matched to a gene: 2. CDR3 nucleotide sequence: TGTGCCAGCAGCTTGCGGCGGGAGGACAATGAGCAGTTCTTC. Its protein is CASSLRREDNEQFF.